The 7 T cell receptor beta chains listed next were all sequenced from one sample in a study of technical replicates of blood from a few donors. Assay used: immunoSEQ multiplex PCR; TCRdb lists only in-frame clones, some missing. In the table there are about 93,000 clones, 95% of which are singletons. Sample: T cells isolated from PBMCs. All receptors come from a human donor in good health.

V gene TRBV4-1 combines with J gene TRBJ1-2; no clear D. V lost 0 bases and J lost 8, with 10 bases in between. The CDR3 loop spans 13 amino acids. Germline assignment: CDR1 MGHRA and CDR2 YSYEKL. CDR3 DNA: TGCGCCAGCAGCCAAGACACAGATATCGGCTACACCTTC. Its protein product is CASSQDTDIGYTF.

The rearrangement uses TRBV2 and TRBJ2-3; the D gene is possibly TRBD2 (5 bases). CDR3 length equals 13 residues. Trimming shortened V by 5 bases and J by 1 base, and 7 bases separated the two germline ends. CDR1 and CDR2 from the germline V gene are SNHLY and FYNNEI. The CDR3, as DNA: TGTGCCAGCAGTAACGGGGGCACAGATACGCAGTATTTT. This sequence encodes CASSNGGTDTQYF. Filled out from reference TRBV2 and TRBJ2-3, the complete variable domain reads EPEVTQTPSHQVTQMGQEVILRCVPISNHLYFYWYRQILGQKVEFLVSFYNNEISEKSEIFDDQFSVERPDGSNFTLKIRSTKLEDSAMYFCASSNGGTDTQYFGPGTRLTVL.

The chain uses TRBV5-4 and TRBJ2-2; 9 positions agree with TRBD1. This CDR3 has 17 residues. V lost 4 bases, J lost 1 base, and 8 bases stayed unmatched. Looked up from germline, CDR1 is SGHNT and CDR2 is YYREEE (reference sequence). CDR3 in amino acids: CASSLRTGVGNTGELFF. The CDR3 bases are TGTGCCAGCAGCCTCAGGACAGGGGTAGGGAACACCGGGGAGCTGTTTTTT.

J is TRBJ2-7 and V is TRBV28; 7 nucleotides match TRBD2. This CDR3 has 12 residues. J lost 2 bases, V lost 10 bases, and 5 bases had no gene match. CDR1 is MDHEN and CDR2 is SYDVKM in the germline V gene. CDR3 amino acids: CATRLAPYEQYF. In DNA, the CDR3 is TGTGCCACCCGACTAGCACCCTACGAGCAGTACTTC.

The genes are TRBV5-1 and TRBJ2-5, with 8 bases identical to TRBD1. The germline gives CDR1 SGHRS, CDR2 YFSETQ. The CDR3 is 15 amino acids. Trimming at V came to 4 bases and at J to 1 base, leaving 6 bases not matched to a gene. The DNA of the CDR3 is TGCGCCAGCAGCCTTGGGGACAGGAGCCAAGAGACCCAGTACTTC. Translated: CASSLGDRSQETQYF.

This chain joins TRBV5-1 and TRBJ2-2; D unclear. The CDR3 covers 15 residues. The germline V gene has CDR1 SGHRS and CDR2 YFSETQ. Trimming left V 0 bases short and J 2 bases short, with 8 bases between. The chain's CDR3 is CASSLVQENTGELFF. In nucleotides, the CDR3 is TGCGCCAGCAGCTTGGTGCAGGAAAACACCGGGGAGCTGTTTTTT.

This clone was detected once. This chain links TRBV5-4 with TRBJ1-1; 7 bases align to TRBD1. CDR3 length: 16 amino acids. The germline gives CDR1 SGHNT, CDR2 YYREEE (reference sequence). V lost 4 bases and J lost 1; bases outside the gene matches: 10. The CDR3 DNA reads TGTGCCAGCAGCAAGGACAGACAGGGCTGGAACACTGAAGCTTTCTTT. It translates to CASSKDRQGWNTEAFF.